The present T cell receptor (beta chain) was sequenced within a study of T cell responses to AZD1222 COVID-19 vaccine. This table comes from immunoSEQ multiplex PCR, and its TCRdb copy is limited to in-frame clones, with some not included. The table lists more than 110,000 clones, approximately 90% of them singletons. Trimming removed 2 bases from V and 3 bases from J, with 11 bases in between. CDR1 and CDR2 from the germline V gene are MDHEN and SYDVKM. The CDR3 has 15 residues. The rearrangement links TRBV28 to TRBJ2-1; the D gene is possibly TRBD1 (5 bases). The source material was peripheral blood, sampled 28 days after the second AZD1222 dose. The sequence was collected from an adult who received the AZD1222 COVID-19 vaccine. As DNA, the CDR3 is TGTGCCAGCAGTTTAGCCAGGGTTTACTACAATGAGCAGTTCTTC. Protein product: CASSLARVYYNEQFF.